Below are 7 T cell receptor beta chains sequenced from a single sample in a study of tumor-infiltrating lymphocytes in primary liver carcinoma. Total RNA amounting to around 540 ng was the source from which TCR beta cDNA was made with a constant-region primer. Nested multiplex PCR, run for three rounds with slightly modified ARM-PCR, yielded TCR beta libraries. Use of TRBV1-TRBV30 forward primers with a C-beta reverse primer characterized the first two PCR rounds, which lasted about 10 cycles each. TCRdb itself ran the multiplex PCR reads through MiXCR, one entry per CDR3 protein. The sample consists of about 30,000 distinct CDR3 sequences, roughly two thirds of them appearing once. It was from about 20-30 mg of unsorted bulk tissue that RNA and DNA were co-extracted. The sequencing input was liver tumor tissue from sampling region 3. Noted subset: tumor region T3, left-lateral pole. These receptors all come from a woman under 40 with primary liver carcinoma and hepatitis B virus infection.

As for this clonotype: The junction does not match germline at one end; this may be a read error. V and J are TRBV6-2 or TRBV6-3 and TRBJ2-6; the D call may be TRBD1 or TRBD2 (5 bases each). Germline V gene sequence: CDR1 MNHEY, CDR2 SVGEGT. This CDR3 region has 17 residues. The CDR3, as DNA: TGCGCCAGCAGCCCCCCGGGGCCTTACTCTAGGGCCAACGTCCAGACTTTC. Translation: CASSPPGPYSRANVQTF.

A word on this clonotype: With a much larger clone just one base away, this may be a read error. The chain uses TRBV24-1 and TRBJ2-5, with TRBD2 matching 14 bases. The CDR3 spans 17 residues. Germline V gene data show CDR1 as KGHDR and CDR2 as SFDVKD. CDR3 residues: CVTSGGTSGRGQETQYF. DNA of the CDR3: TGTGTCACCAGTGGAGGGACTAGCGGGAGAGGGCAAGAGACCCAGTACTTC.

The sample holds one count of this clonotype. Germline and junction disagree at one end, which may indicate a read error. The CDR3 loop reads CASSLNFGTSNHPQNF. The CDR3 DNA reads as TGTGCCAGCAGTTTAAATTTCGGGACATCAAATCATCCCCAGAATTTT. The chain combines TRBV11-2 with TRBJ1-5, with D possibly being TRBD1 (6 bases). Looked up from germline, CDR1 is SGHAT and CDR2 is FQNNGV. The CDR3 extends over 16 amino acids.

This clonotype has at least ten counts. One end of the junction does not line up with germline, which may come from a read error. This CDR3 reads CANSLQASGTNVLTF. For the CDR3, the DNA is TGTGCCAACAGTCTACAGGCCTCTGGGACCAACGTCCTGACTTTC. This chain joins TRBV11-2 and TRBJ2-6; maybe TRBD1 (5 bases). Germline CDR1 SGHAT, CDR2 FQNNGV. CDR3 size: 15 residues.

Concerning this clonotype itself: Lacking the conserved final phenylalanine or tryptophan, this CDR3 likely reflects a read error. It is unclear where the CDR3 begins or ends on the DNA, so no DNA is shown, and the CDR3 is as TCRdb lists it. The chain's CDR3 is CASSLGGFGIGGTEALL. The rearrangement joins TRBV13 to TRBJ1-1; the table's D call of TRBD1 was not tested on the DNA. 17 amino acids form the CDR3, both terminal residues included. CDR1 and CDR2 (germline): PRHDT, FYEKMQ (reference sequence).

This clonotype was observed a handful of times. The junction and the germline gene differ at one end; a read error may be behind it. The chain employs TRBV11-1 and TRBJ2-7; tentatively, D is TRBD1 (5 bases). This CDR3 comprises 16 residues. Germline V gene lookup returns CDR1 SGHAT and CDR2 FQDESV (reference sequence). DNA for the CDR3: TGTACCAGCAGCTCCCCCCGGTCCCAGGGTTCCTACGAGCAGTACTTC. Translated, it gives CTSSSPRSQGSYEQYF.

This clonotype occurred a few times. A much larger clone is a single base away; this may be a read error. The chain has TRBV4-2 and TRBJ2-3; D not certain. Trimming took off 3 bases at V and 4 bases at J, with 2 bases between the two ends. Germline V gene data show CDR1 as LGHNA and CDR2 as YNFKEQ. CDR3 length: 11 amino acids. The CDR3 loop reads CASSHADTQYF. The CDR3 DNA follows: TGTGCCAGCAGCCATGCAGATACGCAGTATTTT.